A single sample is the source of the 27 T cell receptor beta chains below, sequenced in a study of T cells in Graves' hyperthyroidism and ophthalmopathy. TCR beta CDR3 regions were amplified from RNA transcripts. During a first-round RT-PCR of the TCR CDR3, the HTBI primer set was used. A single record per CDR3 protein comes from TCRdb applying MiXCR to the multiplex PCR reads. The data hold about 600,000 distinct CDR3 sequences, with approximately 15% observed a single time. The sequenced sample was blood. The source is a woman aged 40 to 50 with Graves' ophthalmopathy.

The sample holds many counts of this clonotype. J is TRBJ2-7 and V is TRBV6-1, with 9 positions matching TRBD1. Germline V lookup: CDR1 MNHNS, CDR2 SASEGT. The CDR3 spans 15 residues. J was trimmed by 3 bases and V by 4 bases; bases with no gene match: 7. CDR3 amino acids: CASSVGQGSHYEQYF. The CDR3 DNA follows: TGTGCCAGCAGTGTCGGACAGGGGAGCCACTACGAGCAGTACTTC.

This clonotype has at least ten counts. The rearrangement joins TRBV18 to TRBJ2-7; 13 nucleotides align to TRBD2. Germline CDR1 is KGHSH and CDR2 is LQKENI. The CDR3 has 16 residues. With V trimmed by 3 bases and J by 2 bases, 4 bases remained unmatched. The CDR3 bases are TGTGCCAGCTCACCGGGACTAGCGGGGCAAGCCTACGAGCAGTACTTC. This gives the protein CASSPGLAGQAYEQYF.

This clonotype appeared many times. The V call is TRBV3-1, the J call TRBJ1-4, with 7 nucleotides matching TRBD1. The length of the CDR3 is 14 residues. CDR1 is LGHDT and CDR2 is YNNKEL in the germline V gene (reference sequence). V was pared by 0 bases and J by 11 bases, with 6 bases of the junction left unmatched. The CDR3 region is CASSQEGAGGKLFF. DNA for the CDR3: TGTGCCAGCAGCCAAGAAGGGGCAGGGGGGAAACTGTTTTTT.

V is TRBV20-1 and J is TRBJ2-2, with D tentatively TRBD1 (5 bases). The CDR3 is 15 residues long. Per the germline V gene, CDR1 is DFQATT and CDR2 is SNEGSKA (reference sequence). The V and J ends lost 3 bases and 3 bases respectively, with 14 bases between them. The CDR3, as DNA: TGCAGTGCTAGGTATCAGGGCAGCGACACCGGGGAGCTGTTTTTT. It codes for CSARYQGSDTGELFF.

This clonotype was seen once. The chain has TRBV29-1 and TRBJ2-5; D gene uncertain. Trimming removed 3 bases from V and 4 bases from J, with 3 bases in between. CDR1 and CDR2 from the germline V gene are SQVTM and ANQGSEA. CDR3 size: 10 residues. This CDR3 reads CSVELETQYF. The CDR3 region has the DNA TGCAGCGTTGAGTTAGAGACCCAGTACTTC.

Comment on this clonotype: An end of the junction does not agree with germline; a read error may underlie this. The V and J genes are TRBV4-1 and TRBJ2-1; a weak D match, TRBD2 (5 bases). This CDR3 is built from 15 residues. Germline CDR1 reads MGHRA; CDR2 reads YSYEKL. The CDR3 region has the DNA TGCGCCAGCAGCCAAGGTCTAGCATCCTACAATGAGCGGTTCTTC. Protein product: CASSQGLASYNERFF.

About this clonotype itself: Mismatch with germline at one junction end may stem from a read error. This chain links TRBV7-2 with TRBJ1-2; 7 positions match TRBD1. Germline CDR1 reads SGHTA; CDR2 reads FQGNSA. This CDR3 comprises 17 residues. The CDR3 sequence is CASSAPGQRALNSGYTF. CDR3 DNA sequence: TGTGCCAGCAGTGCACCGGGACAGCGGGCGCTTAACTCTGGCTACACCTTC.

The chain combines TRBV6-1 with TRBJ2-1; perhaps TRBD1 as D (5 bases). V was clipped by 8 bases and J by 0 bases, with 14 bases between them. This CDR3 has 15 amino acids. The V gene's germline CDR1 is MNHNS and CDR2 SASEGT. CDR3 sequence (DNA): TGTGCCAGCGGGGCGGCTCCAAACTCCTACAATGAGCAGTTCTTC. Translated: CASGAAPNSYNEQFF.

This clonotype was seen at least ten times. The chain combines TRBV7-2 with TRBJ2-3; 10 nucleotides align to TRBD2. Germline CDR1 is SGHTA and CDR2 is FQGNSA. Trimming removed 5 bases from V and 4 bases from J; junction bases left unmatched: 9. The CDR3 has 16 amino acids. CDR3 in amino acids: CASSRLAGDGADTQYF. The DNA for the CDR3 is TGTGCCAGCAGCCGTCTAGCGGGAGATGGAGCAGATACGCAGTATTTT.

The chain recombines TRBV6-5 with TRBJ2-1, with 12 nucleotides matching TRBD2. The CDR3 extends over 16 amino acids. The V gene end was trimmed by 4 bases and the J gene end by 7 bases; junction bases not matched to a gene: 8. From germline, CDR1 is MNHEY and CDR2 SVGAGI. CDR3 DNA: TGTGCCAGCAGTTTCTCGACTAGCGGGAGAGTTAATGAGCAGTTCTTC. Its protein product is CASSFSTSGRVNEQFF.

The V and J genes are TRBV12-3 or TRBV12-4 and TRBJ1-2, with 9 bases matching TRBD1. V gave up 3 bases and J gave up 1 base; unmatched junction bases: 6. The CDR3 runs to 16 residues. CDR3: CASSFSGQGINYGYTF. The CDR3 DNA reads TGTGCCAGCAGTTTTTCGGGACAGGGAATTAACTATGGCTACACCTTC.

A remark on this clonotype: A clone one base away is much larger, so this may be a read error. The chain is built from TRBV28 and TRBJ2-1; 9 positions agree with TRBD1. Unmatched junction bases numbered 13, after V lost 3 bases and J lost 13 bases. Germline assignment: CDR1 MDHEN and CDR2 SYDVKM. The CDR3 is 15 amino acids. In DNA, the CDR3 is TGTGCCAGCAGTTTGTCGGGACAGGGTATGGAGACCCAGTTCTTC. Its protein is CASSLSGQGMETQFF.

This clonotype was found many times. The V call is TRBV12-3 or TRBV12-4, the J call TRBJ2-3, with 7 bases lining up with TRBD2. The CDR3 is 15 amino acids. V was pared by 2 bases and J by 3 bases, with 5 bases of the junction left unmatched. The CDR3 bases are TGTGCCAGCAGTTTACTTCGCGGGAGAACAGATACGCAGTATTTT. This codes for CASSLLRGRTDTQYF.

This CDR3 reads CSAVEGFRNTIYF. The DNA of the CDR3 is TGCAGTGCCGTCGAAGGGTTCCGAAACACCATATATTTT. The chain combines TRBV20-1 with TRBJ1-3; no reliable D call. Trimming stripped 6 bases from V and 5 bases from J, with 14 bases between. Germline V gene lookup returns CDR1 DFQATT and CDR2 SNEGSKA (reference sequence). This CDR3 has 13 amino acids.

This clonotype was seen ten or more times. CDR3 sequence: CASSQERDSPYNEQFF. Written as DNA, the CDR3 is TGTGCCAGCAGCCAAGAACGGGACTCCCCCTACAATGAGCAGTTCTTC. V gene TRBV3-1 combines with J gene TRBJ2-1; a weak D match, TRBD2 (6 bases). CDR1 and CDR2 (germline): LGHDT, YNNKEL (reference sequence). CDR3 length: 16 amino acids. V gave up 0 bases and J gave up 2 bases, with 11 bases separating them.

The chain uses TRBV4-1 and TRBJ2-7, with TRBD1 as a possible D gene (5 bases). Germline CDR1 is MGHRA and CDR2 is YSYEKL. Deletions cut 4 bases from V and 7 bases from J, with 14 bases between. This CDR3 spans 13 amino acids. CDR3 DNA sequence: TGCGCCAGCAGCCTCCCGGTTCAGGGAGAGCAGTACTTC. Amino acids: CASSLPVQGEQYF.

Regarding this clonotype: One base away lies a much larger clone, so this may be a sequencing read error. V usage is TRBV12-5 and J usage is TRBJ1-4, with D perhaps matching TRBD1 (5 bases). Trimming pared 2 bases from V and 6 bases from J, leaving 16 bases between. This CDR3 is built from 16 residues. CDR1 is LGHNT and CDR2 is FRNRAP in the germline V gene. This CDR3 is CASGLPGKSTDEKLFF. The CDR3 DNA follows: TGTGCTAGTGGTTTGCCAGGGAAGTCCACTGATGAAAAACTGTTTTTT.

The chain employs TRBV18 and TRBJ2-1; D gene uncertain. The germline V gene has CDR1 KGHSH and CDR2 LQKENI. V was cut by 3 bases and J by 7 bases, with 19 bases left in between. The CDR3 sequence is 16 residues long. CDR3 coding DNA: TGTGCCAGCTCACCTACCGCGGTTCCCCCCGCTAATGAGCAGTTCTTC. Protein product: CASSPTAVPPANEQFF.

This clonotype was seen many times. The chain couples TRBV7-9 to TRBJ2-3, with D possibly matching TRBD2 (6 bases). The CDR3 runs to 13 residues. Germline V gene lookup returns CDR1 SEHNR and CDR2 FQNEAQ (reference sequence). V gave up 6 bases and J gave up 6 bases, with 13 bases separating them. This CDR3 is CASRRGYTDTQYF. CDR3 in DNA: TGTGCCAGCAGGCGGGGATACACCGATACGCAGTATTTT.

This clonotype was found a few times. This rearrangement joins TRBV4-1 to TRBJ2-1, with TRBD2 identical over 13 bases. The junction had 4 bases not matched to a gene; V was cut back by 0 bases and J by 8 bases. The germline V gene encodes CDR1 MGHRA and CDR2 YSYEKL. The length of the CDR3 is 16 residues. The CDR3 region has the DNA TGCGCCAGCAGCCAAGACTCGGGACTAGCGGGATATGAGCAGTTCTTC. The encoded protein is CASSQDSGLAGYEQFF.

There are many counts of this clonotype. The CDR3 loop reads CASSLNSPSGRGYEQYF. For the CDR3, the DNA is TGTGCCAGCAGCTTAAACAGCCCTAGCGGGAGAGGCTACGAGCAGTACTTC. This rearrangement joins TRBV11-2 to TRBJ2-7; 10 bases line up with TRBD2. V shed 2 bases and J 3 bases; nucleotides not matched to a gene: 10. CDR3 size: 17 residues. The germline V gene encodes CDR1 SGHAT and CDR2 FQNNGV.

The table lists this clonotype with many counts. The chain has TRBV20-1 and TRBJ2-7; a possible D gene is TRBD2 (7 bases). The CDR3 runs to 13 residues. The V gene lost 3 bases and the J gene lost 4 bases, with 13 bases spanning the gap. Looked up from germline, CDR1 is DFQATT and CDR2 is SNEGSKA (reference sequence). CDR3: CSARGGAEYEQYF. The CDR3, as DNA: TGCAGTGCTAGGGGGGGGGCAGAGTACGAGCAGTACTTC.

Only one count was recorded for this clonotype. A much larger clone differs from this one at a single base, so this may be a read error. This sequence joins TRBV12-3 or TRBV12-4 and TRBJ1-1; no clear D. The CDR3 has 13 residues. Trimming removed 5 bases from V and 3 bases from J, with 10 bases in between. CDR3 residues: CASSRILDTEAFF. In nucleotides, the CDR3 is TGTGCCAGCAGTCGCATATTGGACACTGAAGCTTTCTTT.

This rearrangement joins TRBV24-1 to TRBJ2-1, with 11 bases fitting TRBD2. With 4 bases clipped from V and 15 bases from J, the junction kept 4 bases outside the gene matches. The CDR3 is made up of 12 amino acids. Looked up from germline, CDR1 is KGHDR and CDR2 is SFDVKD. CDR3 residues: CATSDNSGRGFF. The CDR3 region has the DNA TGTGCCACCAGTGACAATAGCGGGAGGGGGTTCTTC.

The table lists this clonotype with many counts. The chain combines TRBV6-1 with TRBJ2-1; 12 positions agree with TRBD2. This CDR3 is 17 amino acids long. With V trimmed by 7 bases and J by 7 bases, 14 bases remained unmatched. Germline V gene lookup returns CDR1 MNHNS and CDR2 SASEGT. The CDR3 is CASTASRASGRGNEQFF. The CDR3 bases are TGTGCCAGCACCGCATCAAGGGCTAGCGGGAGGGGTAATGAGCAGTTCTTC.

For the CDR3, the DNA is TGTGCCAGCAGTTACGCCCAGGGTCTTAGCACAGATACGCAGTATTTT. Translation: CASSYAQGLSTDTQYF. The genes are TRBV6-5 and TRBJ2-3, with D possibly being TRBD1 (5 bases). V lost 2 bases and J lost 0, with 12 bases in between. This CDR3 is 16 amino acids long. Germline assignment: CDR1 MNHEY and CDR2 SVGAGI.

Many counts were recorded for this clonotype. V usage is TRBV5-1 and J usage is TRBJ2-3; tentatively, D is TRBD1 (5 bases). CDR1 and CDR2 from the germline V gene are SGHRS and YFSETQ. The CDR3 is made up of 14 amino acids. The V end was cut by 4 bases, the J end by 4 bases, with 13 bases between. For the CDR3, the DNA is TGCGCCAGCAGCCCCCCATCAGGGTCAGATACGCAGTATTTT. Protein product: CASSPPSGSDTQYF.